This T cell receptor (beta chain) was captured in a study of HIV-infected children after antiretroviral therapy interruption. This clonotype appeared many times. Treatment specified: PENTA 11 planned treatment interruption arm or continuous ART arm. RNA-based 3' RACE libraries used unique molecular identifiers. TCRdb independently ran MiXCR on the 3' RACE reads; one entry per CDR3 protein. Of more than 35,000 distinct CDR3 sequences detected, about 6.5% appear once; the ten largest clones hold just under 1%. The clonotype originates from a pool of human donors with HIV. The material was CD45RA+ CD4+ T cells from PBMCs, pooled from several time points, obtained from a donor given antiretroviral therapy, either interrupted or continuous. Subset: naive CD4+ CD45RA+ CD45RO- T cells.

In DNA, the CDR3 is TGTGCCAGCAGCCAACGACAGGGGCCTGGAAACACCATATATTTT. As protein: CASSQRQGPGNTIYF. J is TRBJ1-3 and V is TRBV7-7; 8 bases are a match to TRBD1. V gave up 5 bases and J gave up 2 bases; unmatched junction bases: 5. This CDR3 is built from 15 residues. Germline V gene sequence: CDR1 SSHAT, CDR2 FNYEAQ (reference sequence).